Included here is one TCR beta chain sequence, with context. Its antigen is not identified. Per the germline V gene, CDR1 is PRHDT and CDR2 is FYEKMQ (reference sequence). The CDR3 totals 16 residues. Trimming took 5 bases from V and 2 from J; bases not matched to a gene: 6. This record belongs to a study of shared clonotypes between healthy human individuals. Study outcomes and limitations: Among four donors, 4.5% to 5.5% of naive CD4 clonotypes were found in common. Non-shared clonotypes displayed generation probabilities falling below those of clonotypes present in all four donors.

Method: immunoSEQ multiplex PCR; TCRdb's copy keeps in-frame clones and lacks some. The sample consists of about 2,500,000 clones, approximately 94% of them appearing once. Healthy HIV-negative adults with no recent acute infections or vaccinations were recruited as donors. The chain has TRBV13 and TRBJ2-3, with 11 bases aligning to TRBD2. Sequenced input: naive CD4+ T cells sorted from blood. Subset noted: CD45RA+ positively selected. The sequence came from a young man in good health. CDR3 coding DNA: TGTGCCAGCAGCCCGAGACTAGCGGGGTACACAGATACGCAGTATTTT. This codes for CASSPRLAGYTDTQYF.